This T cell receptor (beta chain) was recorded in a study of cytomegalovirus exposure and HLA in healthy donors. This CDR3 region has 12 residues. V dropped 4 bases and J dropped 8 bases, with 11 bases sitting between them. Germline assignment: CDR1 MDHEN and CDR2 SYDVKM. Sequencing was performed with immunoSEQ multiplex PCR; in TCRdb, only in-frame clones are kept and a portion is missing. The table records over 120,000 clones, 87% of them present only once. Regarding the study as a whole: Many donors shared some public TCRs, even though most TCR sequences were rare. The study recorded 150 to 200 TCR beta chains that were cytomegalovirus-associated.

As to this clone: The antigen is undetermined.

This clonotype originated in a man younger than 35 in good health and CMV-seropositive. J is TRBJ1-2 and V is TRBV28, with no clear D. Material: PBMCs. This chain's CDR3 is CASSSSGTGYTF. Here the CDR3 DNA reads TGTGCCAGCAGTTCGTCGGGTACCGGCTACACCTTC.